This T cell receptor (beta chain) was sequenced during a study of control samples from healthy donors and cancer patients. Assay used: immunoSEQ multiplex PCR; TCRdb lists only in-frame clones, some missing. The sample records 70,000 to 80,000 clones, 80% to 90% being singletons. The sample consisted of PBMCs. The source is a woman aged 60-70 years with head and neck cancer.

CDR3 amino acids: CASSLVLGTNYNEQFF. The CDR3 DNA reads TGTGCCAGCAGCTTAGTTCTCGGGACTAACTACAATGAGCAGTTCTTC. The V and J genes are TRBV7-2 and TRBJ2-1; the match to TRBD2 covers 7 bases. With V trimmed by 1 base and J by 3 bases, 6 bases remained unmatched. The length of the CDR3 is 16 residues. Germline V gives CDR1 SGHTA, CDR2 FQGNSA.